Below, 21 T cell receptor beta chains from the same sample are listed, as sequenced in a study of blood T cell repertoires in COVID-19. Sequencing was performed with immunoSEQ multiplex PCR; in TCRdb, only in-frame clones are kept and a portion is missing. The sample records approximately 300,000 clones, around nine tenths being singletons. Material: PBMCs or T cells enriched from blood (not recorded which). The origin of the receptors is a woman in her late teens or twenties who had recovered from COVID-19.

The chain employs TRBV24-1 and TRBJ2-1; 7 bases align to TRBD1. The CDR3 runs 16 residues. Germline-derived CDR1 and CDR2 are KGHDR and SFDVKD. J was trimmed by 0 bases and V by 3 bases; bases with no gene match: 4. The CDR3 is CATSDATGDSYNEQFF. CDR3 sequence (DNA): TGTGCCACCAGTGATGCCACAGGGGACTCCTACAATGAGCAGTTCTTC.

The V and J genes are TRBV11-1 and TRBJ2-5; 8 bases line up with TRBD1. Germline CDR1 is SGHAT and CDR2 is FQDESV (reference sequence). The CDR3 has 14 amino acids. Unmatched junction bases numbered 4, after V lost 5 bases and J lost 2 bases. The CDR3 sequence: CASSPYRGQETQYF. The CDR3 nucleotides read TGTGCCAGCAGCCCGTACAGGGGGCAAGAGACCCAGTACTTC.

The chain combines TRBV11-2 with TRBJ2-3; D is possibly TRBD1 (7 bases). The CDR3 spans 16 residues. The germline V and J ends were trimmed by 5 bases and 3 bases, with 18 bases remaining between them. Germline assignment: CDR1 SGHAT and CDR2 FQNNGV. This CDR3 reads CASSQGGNRLTDTQYF. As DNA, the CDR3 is TGTGCCAGCAGCCAGGGGGGTAACCGGTTAACAGATACGCAGTATTTT.

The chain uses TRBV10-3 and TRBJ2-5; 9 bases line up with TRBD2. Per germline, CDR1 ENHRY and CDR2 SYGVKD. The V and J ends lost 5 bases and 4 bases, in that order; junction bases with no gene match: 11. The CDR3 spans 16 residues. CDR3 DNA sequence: TGTGCCATCAGTTCCCTTAGCGGGGGCCAGGGAGAGACCCAGTACTTC. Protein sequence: CAISSLSGGQGETQYF.

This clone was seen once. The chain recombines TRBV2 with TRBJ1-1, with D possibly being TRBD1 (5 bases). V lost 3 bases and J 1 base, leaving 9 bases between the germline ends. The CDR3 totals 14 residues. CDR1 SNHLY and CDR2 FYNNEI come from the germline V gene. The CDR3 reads CASSDSTGNTEAFF. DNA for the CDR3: TGTGCCAGCAGTGACTCCACAGGGAACACTGAAGCTTTCTTT.

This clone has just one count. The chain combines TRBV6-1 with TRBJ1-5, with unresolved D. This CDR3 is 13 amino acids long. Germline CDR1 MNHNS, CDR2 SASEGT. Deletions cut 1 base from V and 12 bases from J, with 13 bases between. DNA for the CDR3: TGTGCCAGCAGTGAAGATATTCTGGAGGTCCAGCATTTT. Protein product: CASSEDILEVQHF.

CDR3: CATSRRSGQETQYF. The CDR3 bases are TGTGCCACCAGCAGACGATCGGGGCAAGAGACCCAGTACTTC. V gene TRBV15 combines with J gene TRBJ2-5, with D maybe TRBD2 (5 bases). There are 14 residues in the CDR3. The germline V gene has CDR1 LNHNV and CDR2 YYDKDF (reference sequence). V dropped 2 bases and J dropped 2 bases, with 9 bases sitting between them.

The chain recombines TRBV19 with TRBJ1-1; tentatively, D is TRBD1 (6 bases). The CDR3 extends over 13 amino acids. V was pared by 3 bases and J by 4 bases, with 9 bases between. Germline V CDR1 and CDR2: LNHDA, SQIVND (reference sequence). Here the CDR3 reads CASSIQGTTEAFF. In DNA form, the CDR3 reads TGTGCCAGTAGTATCCAGGGGACCACTGAAGCTTTCTTT.

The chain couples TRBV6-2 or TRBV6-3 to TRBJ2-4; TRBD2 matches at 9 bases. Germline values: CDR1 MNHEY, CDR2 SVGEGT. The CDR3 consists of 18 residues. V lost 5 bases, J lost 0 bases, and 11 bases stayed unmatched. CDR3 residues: CASSRSSGDLLAKNIQYF. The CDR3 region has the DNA TGTGCCAGCAGTAGATCTAGCGGGGATCTTTTAGCCAAAAACATTCAGTACTTC.

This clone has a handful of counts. The CDR3 protein is CAISSTGTGNTIYF. The CDR3 nucleotides are TGTGCCATCAGTTCGACAGGGACGGGAAACACCATATATTTT. The J gene is TRBJ1-3, the V gene TRBV10-3; 7 positions match TRBD1. Germline CDR1 is ENHRY and CDR2 is SYGVKD. The CDR3 is made up of 14 amino acids. V lost 5 bases to trimming and J lost 4 bases; unmatched junction nucleotides: 5.

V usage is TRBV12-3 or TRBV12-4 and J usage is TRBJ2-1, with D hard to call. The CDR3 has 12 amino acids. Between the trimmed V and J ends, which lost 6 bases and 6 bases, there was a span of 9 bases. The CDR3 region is CASSYTVNEQFF. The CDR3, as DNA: TGTGCCAGCAGCTACACAGTCAATGAGCAGTTCTTC.

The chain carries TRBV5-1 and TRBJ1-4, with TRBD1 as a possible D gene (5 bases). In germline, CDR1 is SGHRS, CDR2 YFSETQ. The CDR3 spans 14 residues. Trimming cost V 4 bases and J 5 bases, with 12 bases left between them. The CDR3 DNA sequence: TGCGCCAGCAGCCGTGGGGCGGTAAATGAAAAACTGTTTTTT. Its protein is CASSRGAVNEKLFF.

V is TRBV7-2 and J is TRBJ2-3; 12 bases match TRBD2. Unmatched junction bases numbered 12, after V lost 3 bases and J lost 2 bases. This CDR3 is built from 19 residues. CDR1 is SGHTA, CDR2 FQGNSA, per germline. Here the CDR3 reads CASSFTSGGSGGATDTQYF. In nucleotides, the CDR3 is TGTGCCAGCAGCTTTACTAGCGGGGGGTCTGGGGGAGCCACAGATACGCAGTATTTT. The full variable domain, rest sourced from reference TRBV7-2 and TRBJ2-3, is GAGVSQSPSNKVTEKGKDVELRCDPISGHTALYWYRQSLGQGLEFLIYFQGNSAPDKSGLPSDRFSAERTGGSVSTLTIQRTQQEDSAVYLCASSFTSGGSGGATDTQYFGPGTRLTVL.

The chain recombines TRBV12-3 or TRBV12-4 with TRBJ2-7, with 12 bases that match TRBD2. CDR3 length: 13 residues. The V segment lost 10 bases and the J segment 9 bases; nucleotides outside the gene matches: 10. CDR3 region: CATRELAGGWQYF. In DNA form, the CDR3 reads TGTGCCACCAGGGAACTAGCGGGGGGATGGCAGTACTTC.

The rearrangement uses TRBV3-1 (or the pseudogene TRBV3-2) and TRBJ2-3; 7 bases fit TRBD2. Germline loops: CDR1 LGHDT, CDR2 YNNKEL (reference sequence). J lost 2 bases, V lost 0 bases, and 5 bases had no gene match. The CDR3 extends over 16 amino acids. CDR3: CASSQDKLAVTDTQYF. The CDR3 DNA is TGTGCCAGCAGCCAAGATAAGCTAGCGGTCACAGATACGCAGTATTTT.

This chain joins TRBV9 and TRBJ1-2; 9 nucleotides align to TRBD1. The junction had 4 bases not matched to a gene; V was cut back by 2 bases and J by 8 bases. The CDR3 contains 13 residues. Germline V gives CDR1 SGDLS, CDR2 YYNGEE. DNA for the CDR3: TGTGCCAGCAGCGTTACCGGGACAGGGGGCTACACCTTC. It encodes CASSVTGTGGYTF.

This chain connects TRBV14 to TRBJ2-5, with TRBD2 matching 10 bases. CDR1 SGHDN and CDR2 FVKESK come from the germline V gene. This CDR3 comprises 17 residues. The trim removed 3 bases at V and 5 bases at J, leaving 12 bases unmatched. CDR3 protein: CASSQRTSGLLGETQYF. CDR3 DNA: TGTGCCAGCAGCCAGAGGACTAGCGGACTTTTGGGGGAGACCCAGTACTTC.

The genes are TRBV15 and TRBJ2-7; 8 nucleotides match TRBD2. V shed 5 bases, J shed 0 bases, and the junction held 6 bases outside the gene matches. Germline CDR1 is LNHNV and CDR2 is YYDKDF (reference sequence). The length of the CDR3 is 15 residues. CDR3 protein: CATSRTSRVSYEQYF. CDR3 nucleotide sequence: TGTGCCACCAGCCGGACTAGCAGGGTCTCCTACGAGCAGTACTTC.

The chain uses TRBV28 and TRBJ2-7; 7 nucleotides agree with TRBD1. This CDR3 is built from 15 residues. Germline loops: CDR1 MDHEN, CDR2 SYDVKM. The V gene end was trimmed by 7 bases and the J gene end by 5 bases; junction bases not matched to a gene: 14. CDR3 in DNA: TGTGCCAGCACGACAGGGAGAGGGGTTCGGCACGAGCAGTACTTC. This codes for CASTTGRGVRHEQYF.

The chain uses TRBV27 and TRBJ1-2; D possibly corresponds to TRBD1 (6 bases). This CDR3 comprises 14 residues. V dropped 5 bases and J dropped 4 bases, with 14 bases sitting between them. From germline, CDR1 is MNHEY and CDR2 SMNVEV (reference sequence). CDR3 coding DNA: TGTGCCAGCAGTCAGGGGATAGGGGGCTATGGCTACACCTTC. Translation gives CASSQGIGGYGYTF.

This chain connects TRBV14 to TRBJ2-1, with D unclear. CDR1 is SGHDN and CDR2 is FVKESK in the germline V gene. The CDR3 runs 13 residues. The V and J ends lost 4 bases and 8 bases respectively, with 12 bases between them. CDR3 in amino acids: CASSRRLAHEQFF. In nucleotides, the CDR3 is TGTGCCAGCAGCCGACGACTCGCCCATGAGCAGTTCTTC.